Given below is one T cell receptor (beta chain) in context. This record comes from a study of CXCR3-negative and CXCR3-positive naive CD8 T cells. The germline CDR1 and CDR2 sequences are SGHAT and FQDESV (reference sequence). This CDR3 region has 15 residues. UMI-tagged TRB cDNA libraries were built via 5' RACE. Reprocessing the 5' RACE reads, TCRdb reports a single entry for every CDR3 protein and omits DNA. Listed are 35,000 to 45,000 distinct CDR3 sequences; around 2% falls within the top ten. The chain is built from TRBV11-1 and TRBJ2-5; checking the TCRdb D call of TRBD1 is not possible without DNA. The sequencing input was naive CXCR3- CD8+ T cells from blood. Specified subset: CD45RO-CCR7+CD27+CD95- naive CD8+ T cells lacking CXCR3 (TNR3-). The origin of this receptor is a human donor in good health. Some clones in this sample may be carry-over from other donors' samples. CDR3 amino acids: CASSLVPQGWETQYF.